This T cell receptor (beta chain) came from a study of T-cell reconstitution after alpha-beta-depleted transplantation in children. This clonotype has a count of ten or more. What it recognizes is unknown. The ends were cut back, 3 bases at V and 3 bases at J, with 9 bases in the middle. This CDR3 spans 14 amino acids. A TCRbeta library incorporating unique molecular identifiers was prepared. In TCRdb, the PCR reads were re-called with MiXCR into one record per CDR3 protein. The sample includes almost 500,000 distinct CDR3 sequences, 8% to 11% of them seen just once. Study-wide points: In patients about two months after transplant, alpha-beta T cells reportedly arose from several hundred expanded graft clones. Several patients had high TCRbeta diversity at day 60; it came from surviving recipient T cells and thymic progenitors.

The TCR sequence derives from a child aged 2-9 years with inherited bone marrow failure, due to receive a stem cell transplant. The chain carries TRBV12-3 or TRBV12-4 and TRBJ1-5; D not certain. The input for sequencing was PBMCs, taken before TCRalphabeta/CD19-depleted stem cell transplant. The CDR3 region is CASSLFEFNQPQHF. In DNA, the CDR3 is TGTGCCAGCAGTTTGTTCGAGTTCAATCAGCCCCAGCATTTT.